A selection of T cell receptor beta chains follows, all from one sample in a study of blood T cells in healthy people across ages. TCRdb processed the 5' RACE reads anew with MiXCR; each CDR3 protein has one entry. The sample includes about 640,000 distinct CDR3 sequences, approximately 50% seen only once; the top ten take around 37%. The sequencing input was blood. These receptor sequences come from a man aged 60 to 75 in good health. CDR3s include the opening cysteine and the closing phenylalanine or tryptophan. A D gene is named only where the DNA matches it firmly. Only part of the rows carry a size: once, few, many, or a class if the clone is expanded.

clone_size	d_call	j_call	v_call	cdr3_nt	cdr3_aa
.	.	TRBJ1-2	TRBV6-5	TGTGCCAGCATGGGGAGGGTAAACTATGGCTACACCTTC	CASMGRVNYGYTF
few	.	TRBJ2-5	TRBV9	TGTGCCAGCAGCTTGTACACCGGACTGTACTTC	CASSLYTGLYF
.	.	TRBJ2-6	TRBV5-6	TGTGCCAGCAGCCGTACTACAGCGTTCCGGGCCAACGTCCTGACTTTC	CASSRTTAFRANVLTF
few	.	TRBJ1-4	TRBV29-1	TGCAGCGTTGGTACCACGGGGTTAGGAGAAAAACTGTTTTTT	CSVGTTGLGEKLFF
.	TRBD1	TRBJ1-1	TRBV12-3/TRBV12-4	TGTGCCAGCAGTCGTTGGGGACAGGGGAACACTGAAGCTTTCTTT	CASSRWGQGNTEAFF
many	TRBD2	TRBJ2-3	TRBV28	TGTGCCAGCAGCGCTAGCGGGGGGGCGGACTACACAGATACGCAGTATTTT	CASSASGGADYTDTQYF
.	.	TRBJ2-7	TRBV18	TGTGCCAGCTCACCCCTTGGAGGGGGCGGCCACGAGCAGTACTTC	CASSPLGGGGHEQYF
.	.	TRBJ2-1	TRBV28	TGTGCCAGCAGGGAGGGGCACAATGAGCAGTTCTTC	CASREGHNEQFF
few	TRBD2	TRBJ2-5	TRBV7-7	TGTGCCAGCAGCTTAAGGGCTAGCGGTGAGACCCAGTACTTC	CASSLRASGETQYF
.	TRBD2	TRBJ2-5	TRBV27	TGTGCCAGCAGCGGGGGGTTTGGGGAGACCCAGTACTTC	CASSGGFGETQYF
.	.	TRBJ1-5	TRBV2	TGTGCCAGCAAGGGGGGGGTTCCTCAGCCCCAGCATTTT	CASKGGVPQPQHF
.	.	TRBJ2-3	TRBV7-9	TGTGCCAGCAGCTCAACGGCTGGGGGAACAGATACGCAGTATTTT	CASSSTAGGTDTQYF
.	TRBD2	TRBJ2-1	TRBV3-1	TGTGCCAGCAGCGCGGGACTAGCGGGGACTACAGAGCAGTTCTTC	CASSAGLAGTTEQFF
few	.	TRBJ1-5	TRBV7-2	TGTGCCAGCAGCCCCGTAGCGGATAGCAATCAGCCCCAGCATTTT	CASSPVADSNQPQHF
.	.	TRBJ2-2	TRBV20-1	TGCAGTGCTCCAGGGGTTTTGGGAACCGGGGAGCTGTTTTTT	CSAPGVLGTGELFF
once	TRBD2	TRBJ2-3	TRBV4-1	TGCGTCAGCAGCCAGAATCCGAGGACTAGCGGGTTTCCGCAGTATTTT	CVSSQNPRTSGFPQYF
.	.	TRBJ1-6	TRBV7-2	TGTGCCAGCAGCTTGGTGATGAATTCACCCCTCCACTTT	CASSLVMNSPLHF
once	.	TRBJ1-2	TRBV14	TGTGCCAGCAGCCAAGAGCCCTGGGACGGCTACACCTTC	CASSQEPWDGYTF
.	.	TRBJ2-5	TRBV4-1	TGCGCCAGCAGCCTGGCCGCGGGTCTCCCTCAAGAGACCCGGTACTTC	CASSLAAGLPQETRYF
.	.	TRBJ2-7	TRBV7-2	TGTGCCAGCAGCCAACCGGGACCGAAGACCTACGAGCAGTACTTC	CASSQPGPKTYEQYF
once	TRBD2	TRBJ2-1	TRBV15	TGTGCCACCAGCAGAGATCGGGCTAGCGGGGGGCGGTACAATGAGCAGTTCTTC	CATSRDRASGGRYNEQFF
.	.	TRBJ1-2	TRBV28	TGTGCCGGCTCTTGGGGGGCGTATGGCTACACCTTC	CAGSWGAYGYTF
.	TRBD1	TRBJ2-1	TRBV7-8	TGTGCCAGCAGCTTTATCCGACAGGGAGACCTCTACAATGAGCAGTTCTTC	CASSFIRQGDLYNEQFF
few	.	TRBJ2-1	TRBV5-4	TGTGCCAGCAGCGGGGGGTATGCAAATGAGCAGTTCTTC	CASSGGYANEQFF
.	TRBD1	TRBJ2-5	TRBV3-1	TGTGCCAGCACGGCTTTCGGGACAGGAGGGACCCTAGTAGAGACCCAGTACTTC	CASTAFGTGGTLVETQYF
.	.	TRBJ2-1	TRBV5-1	TGCGCCAGCAGCTTGGCCTCAGCTACCTCCTACAATGAGCAGTTCTTC	CASSLASATSYNEQFF
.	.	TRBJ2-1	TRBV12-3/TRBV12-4	TGTGCCAGCAGGCAAGAATGGGATTATGAGCAGTTCTTC	CASRQEWDYEQFF
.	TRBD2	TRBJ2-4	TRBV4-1	TGCGCCAGCAGCCAAGCAGACAGGCGGCGGGAGGAGCAGTACTTC	CASSQADRRREEQYF
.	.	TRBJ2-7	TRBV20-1	TGCAGTGCTACCGGGGCTACTCCCTACGAGCAGTACTTC	CSATGATPYEQYF
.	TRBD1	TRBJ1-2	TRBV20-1	TGCAGTGCTAGGGCCCTCCGGGACAGCCTCTATGGCTACACCTTC	CSARALRDSLYGYTF
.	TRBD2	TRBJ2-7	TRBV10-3	TGTGCCACAGGACTAGCGGGGGAGGGCGAGCAGTACTTC	CATGLAGEGEQYF
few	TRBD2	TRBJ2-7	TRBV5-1	TGCGCCAGCAGCTTCGCGGGGGGTGCCGAGCAGTACTTC	CASSFAGGAEQYF
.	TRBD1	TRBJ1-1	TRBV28	TGTGCCAGCAGTGGCTACAGGGGTGCAGCTTTCTTT	CASSGYRGAAFF
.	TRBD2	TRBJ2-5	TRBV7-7	TGTGCCAGCAGCTTAGTCGCTAGCGGGGGGCGACAAGAGACCCAGTACTTC	CASSLVASGGRQETQYF
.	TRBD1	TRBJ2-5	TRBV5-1	TGCGCCAGCAGCTCCCAGGGAGAGGGGGCCGTCGAGACCCAGTACTTC	CASSSQGEGAVETQYF
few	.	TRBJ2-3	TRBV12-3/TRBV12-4	TGTGCCAGCAGAGTGAGCACAGATACGCAGTATTTT	CASRVSTDTQYF